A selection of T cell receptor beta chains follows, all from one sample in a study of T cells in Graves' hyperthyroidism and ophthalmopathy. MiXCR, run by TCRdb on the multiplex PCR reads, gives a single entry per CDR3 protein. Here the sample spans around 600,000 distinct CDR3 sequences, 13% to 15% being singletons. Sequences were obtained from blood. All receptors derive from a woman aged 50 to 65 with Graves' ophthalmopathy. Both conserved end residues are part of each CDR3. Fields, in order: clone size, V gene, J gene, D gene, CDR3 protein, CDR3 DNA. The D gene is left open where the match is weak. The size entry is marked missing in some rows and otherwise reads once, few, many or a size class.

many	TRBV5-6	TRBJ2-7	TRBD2	CASSLSTSGNIEQYF	TGTGCCAGCAGCTTGTCAACTAGCGGGAACATCGAGCAGTACTTC
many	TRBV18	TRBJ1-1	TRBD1	CASSLLGTENTEAFF	TGTGCCAGCTCACTGCTAGGGACAGAGAACACTGAAGCTTTCTTT
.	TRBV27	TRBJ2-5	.	CASSLSLAGKETQYF	TGTGCCAGCAGTTTATCGTTGGCGGGTAAGGAGACCCAGTACTTC
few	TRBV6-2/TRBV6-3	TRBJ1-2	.	CATEEFYGYTF	TGTGCCACAGAGGAATTCTATGGCTACACCTTC
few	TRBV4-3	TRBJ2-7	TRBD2	CASSQKINPGLGEQYF	TGCGCCAGCAGCCAAAAGATAAATCCCGGACTAGGCGAGCAGTACTTC
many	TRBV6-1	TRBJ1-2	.	CASSEALTTEYYGYTF	TGTGCCAGCAGTGAAGCGCTGACGACAGAATACTATGGCTACACCTTC
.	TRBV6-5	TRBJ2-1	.	CASSYSIGGEQFF	TGTGCCAGCAGTTACTCGATAGGGGGTGAGCAGTTCTTC
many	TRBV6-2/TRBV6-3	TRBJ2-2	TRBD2	CASSFSGRATGELFF	TGTGCCAGCAGCTTTAGCGGGAGGGCCACCGGGGAGCTGTTTTTT
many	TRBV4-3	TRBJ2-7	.	CASSPGDLSYEQYF	TGCGCCAGCAGCCCTGGGGACTTATCCTACGAGCAGTACTTC
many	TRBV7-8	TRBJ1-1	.	CASSLTRVRNTEAFF	TGTGCCAGCAGCCTGACCAGGGTGCGGAACACTGAAGCTTTCTTT
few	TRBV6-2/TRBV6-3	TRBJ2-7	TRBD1	CASTTRQGFEQYF	TGTGCCAGCACTACACGACAGGGTTTCGAGCAGTACTTC
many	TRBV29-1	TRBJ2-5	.	CSVVWGHQETQYF	TGCAGCGTTGTTTGGGGGCACCAAGAGACCCAGTACTTC
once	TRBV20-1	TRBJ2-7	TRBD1	CSAIFPGQRPYEQYF	TGCAGTGCTATATTTCCGGGACAGCGACCCTACGAGCAGTACTTC
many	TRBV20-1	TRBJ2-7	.	CSASVTYEQYF	TGCAGTGCTAGTGTTACCTACGAGCAGTACTTC
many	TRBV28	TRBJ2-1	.	CASTSGGWSPGNEQFF	TGTGCCAGCACCTCTGGTGGCTGGTCCCCGGGGAATGAGCAGTTCTTC
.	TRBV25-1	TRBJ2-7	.	CASSSRGFPYEQYF	TGTGCCAGCAGCAGTCGAGGGTTCCCGTACGAGCAGTACTTC
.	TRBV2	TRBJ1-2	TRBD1	CARGTELNYGYTF	TGTGCCAGAGGGACAGAACTCAACTATGGCTACACCTTC